This T cell receptor (beta chain) was sequenced during a study of control samples from healthy donors and cancer patients. The CDR3 extends over 15 amino acids. Germline CDR1 SGHAT, CDR2 FQDESV (reference sequence). Trimming took 0 bases from V and 3 from J; bases not matched to a gene: 3. Profiling relied on immunoSEQ multiplex PCR, and the TCRdb table lists in-frame clones only, not all of them. The profile covers roughly 86,000 clones, with over 85% appearing a single time and around 1.4% taken by the ten largest. The receptor was derived from a woman aged 25-40 years in good health. V and J are TRBV11-1 and TRBJ2-7; TRBD1 aligns across 9 bases. Sequenced input: blood. The CDR3 DNA reads TGTGCCAGCAGCTTAGCTGAGGGACAGGGCTACGAGCAGTACTTC. Protein sequence: CASSLAEGQGYEQYF.